Included here is one TCR beta chain sequence, with context. The data are from a study of T cells in Graves' hyperthyroidism and ophthalmopathy. The germline CDR1 and CDR2 sequences are SGHNT and YYREEE (reference sequence). This CDR3 has 18 amino acids. Trimming shortened V by 5 bases and J by 2 bases, and 25 bases separated the two germline ends. From RNA transcripts, TCR beta CDR3 regions were amplified. TCR CDR3 regions were first amplified by RT-PCR with HTBI primers. From the multiplex PCR reads, TCRdb called clonotypes with MiXCR, one entry per CDR3 protein. Here the sample spans about 530,000 distinct CDR3 sequences, roughly 15% being singletons.

The sequence was obtained from a woman between 18 and 29 years old with Graves' ophthalmopathy. The sequenced sample was blood. The chain uses TRBV5-4 and TRBJ1-2; D unresolved. DNA for the CDR3: TGTGCCAGCAGTACAAGGTCCGGGCCCCCTCCCCCAAACTATGGCTACACCTTC. This codes for CASSTRSGPPPPNYGYTF.